The source of this T cell receptor beta chain is a study of human T cells and chemical hapten exposure. About the research overall: For the approximately 25-week duration of the study, patients were given weekly doses of diphenylcyclopropenone on the scalp.

TCRdb reprocessed the RACE reads via MiXCR and lists one record per CDR3 protein. The data contain under 85,000 distinct CDR3 sequences, 10% of them singletons. V was shortened by 4 bases and J by 7 bases, with 23 bases between the two germline ends. This CDR3 contains 16 residues. CDR1 is KGHSH, CDR2 LQKENI, per germline. The time point denotes: patch test 2, 6 weeks after DPC sensitization. Treatment given: therapeutic diphenylcyclopropenone sensitization with weekly scalp DPC. Blood draws came first, before each patch test. Whole blood, unfractionated, served as the material for total RNA extraction. There are a few counts of this clonotype.

This sequence joins TRBV18 and TRBJ2-7; D perhaps matches TRBD1 (8 bases). The starting material was whole blood, obtained in connection with sensitization to the hapten diphenylcyclopropenone (DPC). The TCR was taken from a woman between 50 and 59 years old with alopecia areata. Some clones in this sample may be carry-over from other donors' samples. The CDR3 DNA is TGTGCCAGCTCACGTATTGGGACAGCACAGGGGGGGGAGCAGTACTTC. This codes for CASSRIGTAQGGEQYF. Filled out from reference TRBV18 and TRBJ2-7, the complete variable domain reads NAGVMQNPRHLVRRRGQEARLRCSPMKGHSHVYWYRQLPEEGLKFMVYLQKENIIDESGMPKERFSAEFPKEGPSILRIQQVVRGDSAAYFCASSRIGTAQGGEQYFGPGTRLTVT.